This TCR beta chain was sequenced for a study of T cells in localized non-small cell lung cancer. Regarding the study as a whole: Investigators sequenced only a single tumor region, leaving heterogeneity possible. For the top 100 tumor clones, a median around 61 also appeared in adjacent lung. Maximal T cell clonality occurred in uninvolved adjacent lung, with tumor ranking below it. With higher T cell density in blood came longer overall survival.

V shed 0 bases and J 6 bases; nucleotides not matched to a gene: 5. The CDR3 is 15 amino acids. The V gene's germline CDR1 is MGHRA and CDR2 YSYEKL. In the case of this clone: What it binds is not known.

Assay used: immunoSEQ multiplex PCR; TCRdb lists only in-frame clones, some missing. Of 65,000 to 80,000 clones listed, about 81% are singletons. This specimen was peripheral blood, taken before any cancer treatment. This clonotype was sampled from a female donor over 55 with stage I lung adenocarcinoma. The gene calls are TRBV4-1 and TRBJ2-7; the match to TRBD2 covers 10 bases. CDR3 loop: CASSQEAGGFPEQYF. The CDR3 bases are TGCGCCAGCAGCCAAGAAGCGGGGGGGTTCCCCGAGCAGTACTTC.